This T cell receptor beta chain was sequenced in a study of T cell responses to AZD1222 COVID-19 vaccine. Whether given at about 4 or about 12 weeks, second doses were pooled. Sequencing was performed with immunoSEQ multiplex PCR; in TCRdb, only in-frame clones are kept and a portion is missing. The sample has about 130,000 clones; about 93% are singletons. Sequenced here: peripheral blood, sampled 28 days after the second AZD1222 dose. This sequence originates from an adult who received the AZD1222 COVID-19 vaccine.

In nucleotides, the CDR3 is TGTGCCAGCAGTTTTTCTCGGGACAGGCGTCCCTACGAGCAGTACTTC. This translates into CASSFSRDRRPYEQYF. This chain links TRBV28 with TRBJ2-7, with 8 bases aligning to TRBD1. The junction had 9 bases not matched to a gene; V was cut back by 3 bases and J by 2 bases. Germline V gives CDR1 MDHEN, CDR2 SYDVKM. The CDR3 has 16 amino acids.